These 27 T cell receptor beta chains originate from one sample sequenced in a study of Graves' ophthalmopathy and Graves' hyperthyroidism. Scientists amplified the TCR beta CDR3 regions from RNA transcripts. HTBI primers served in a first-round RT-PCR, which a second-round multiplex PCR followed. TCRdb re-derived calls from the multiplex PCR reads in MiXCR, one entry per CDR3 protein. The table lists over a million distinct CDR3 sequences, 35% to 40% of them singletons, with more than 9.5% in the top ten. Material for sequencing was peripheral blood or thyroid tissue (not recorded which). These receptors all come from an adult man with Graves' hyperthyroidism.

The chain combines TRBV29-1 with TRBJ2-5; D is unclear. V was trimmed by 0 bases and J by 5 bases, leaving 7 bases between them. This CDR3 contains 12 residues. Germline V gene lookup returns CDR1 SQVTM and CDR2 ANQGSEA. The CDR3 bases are TGCAGCGTTGAAGATCACCGGGAGACCCAGTACTTC. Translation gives CSVEDHRETQYF.

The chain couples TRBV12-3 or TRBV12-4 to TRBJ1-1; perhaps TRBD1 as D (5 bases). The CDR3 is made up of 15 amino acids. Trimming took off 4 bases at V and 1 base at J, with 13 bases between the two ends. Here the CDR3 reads CASSSRTGENTEAFF. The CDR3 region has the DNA TGTGCCAGCAGTTCAAGAACAGGAGAGAACACTGAAGCTTTCTTT.

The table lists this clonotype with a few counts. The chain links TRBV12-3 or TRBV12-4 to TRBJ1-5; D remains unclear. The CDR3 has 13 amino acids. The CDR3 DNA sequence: TGTGCTAGTGGCCTCGAAAGCTCCCAGCCCCAGCATTTT. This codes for CASGLESSQPQHF.

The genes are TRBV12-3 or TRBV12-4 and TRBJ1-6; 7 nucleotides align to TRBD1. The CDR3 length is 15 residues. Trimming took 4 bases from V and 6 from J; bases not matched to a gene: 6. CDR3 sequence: CASSSGQTLNSPLHF. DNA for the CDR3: TGTGCCAGCAGTTCGGGACAGACTCTTAATTCACCCCTCCACTTT.

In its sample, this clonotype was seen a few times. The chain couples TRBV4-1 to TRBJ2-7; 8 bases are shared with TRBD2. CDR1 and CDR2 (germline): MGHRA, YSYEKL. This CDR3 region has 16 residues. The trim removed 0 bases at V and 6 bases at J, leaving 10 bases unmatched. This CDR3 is CASSQDPGLGQLEQYF. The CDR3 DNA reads TGCGCCAGCAGCCAAGACCCGGGACTAGGACAGCTCGAGCAGTACTTC.

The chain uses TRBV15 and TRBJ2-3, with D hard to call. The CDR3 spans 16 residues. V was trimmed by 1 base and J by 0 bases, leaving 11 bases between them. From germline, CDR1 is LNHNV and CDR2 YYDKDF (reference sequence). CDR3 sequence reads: CATSRGTGSSTDTQYF. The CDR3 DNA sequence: TGTGCCACCAGCAGAGGCACTGGCAGTAGCACAGATACGCAGTATTTT.

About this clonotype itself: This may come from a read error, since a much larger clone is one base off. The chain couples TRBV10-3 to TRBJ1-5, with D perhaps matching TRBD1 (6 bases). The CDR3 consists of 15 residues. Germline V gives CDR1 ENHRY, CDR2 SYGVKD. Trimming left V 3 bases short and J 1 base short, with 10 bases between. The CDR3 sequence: CAISDLGGSNQPQHF. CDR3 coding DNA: TGTGCCATCAGTGACTTAGGGGGGAGCAATCAGCCCCAGCATTTT.

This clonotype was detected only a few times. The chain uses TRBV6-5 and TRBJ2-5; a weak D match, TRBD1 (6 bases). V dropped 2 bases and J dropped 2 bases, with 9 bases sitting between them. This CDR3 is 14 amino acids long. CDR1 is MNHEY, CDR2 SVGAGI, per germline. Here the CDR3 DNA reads TGTGCCAGCAGTTACCCGGACAGACAAGAGACCCAGTACTTC. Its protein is CASSYPDRQETQYF.

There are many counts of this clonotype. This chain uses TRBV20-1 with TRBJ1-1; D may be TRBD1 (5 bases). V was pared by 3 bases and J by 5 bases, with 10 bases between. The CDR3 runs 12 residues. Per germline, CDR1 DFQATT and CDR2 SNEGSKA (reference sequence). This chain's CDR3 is CSASRDGTEAFF. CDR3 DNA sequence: TGCAGTGCTAGCAGGGATGGTACTGAAGCTTTCTTT.

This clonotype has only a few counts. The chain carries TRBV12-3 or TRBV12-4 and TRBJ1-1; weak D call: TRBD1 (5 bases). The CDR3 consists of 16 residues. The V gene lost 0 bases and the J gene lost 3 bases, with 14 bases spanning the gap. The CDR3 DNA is TGTGCCAGCAGTTTAGCATCGGGACCCGGATACACTGAAGCTTTCTTT. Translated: CASSLASGPGYTEAFF.

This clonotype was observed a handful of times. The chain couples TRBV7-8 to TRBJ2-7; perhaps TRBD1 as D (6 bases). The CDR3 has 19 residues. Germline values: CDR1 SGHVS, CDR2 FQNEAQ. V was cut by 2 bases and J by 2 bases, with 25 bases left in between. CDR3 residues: CASSLLSGTSPILAYEQYF. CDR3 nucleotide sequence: TGTGCCAGCAGCTTATTATCTGGGACATCTCCTATCCTCGCCTACGAGCAGTACTTC.

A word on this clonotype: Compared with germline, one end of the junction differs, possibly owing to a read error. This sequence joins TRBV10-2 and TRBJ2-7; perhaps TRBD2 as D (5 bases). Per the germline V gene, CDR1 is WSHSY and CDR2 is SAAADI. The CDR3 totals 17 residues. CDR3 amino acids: CAISEEARGGRTYEQYF. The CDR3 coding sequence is TGTGCCATCAGTGAAGAAGCGCGCGGAGGACGCACCTACGAGCAGTACTTC.

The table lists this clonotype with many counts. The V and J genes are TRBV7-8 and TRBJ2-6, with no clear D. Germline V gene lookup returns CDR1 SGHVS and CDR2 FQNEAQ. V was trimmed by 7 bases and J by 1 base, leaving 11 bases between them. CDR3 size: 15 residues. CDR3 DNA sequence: TGTGCCAGCACCCCGAGGCGTTCTGGGGCCAACGTCCTGACTTTC. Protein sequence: CASTPRRSGANVLTF.

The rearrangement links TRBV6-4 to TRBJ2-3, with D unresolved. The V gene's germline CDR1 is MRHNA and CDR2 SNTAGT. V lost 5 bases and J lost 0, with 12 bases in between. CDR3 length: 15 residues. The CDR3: CASSPSSVSTDTQYF. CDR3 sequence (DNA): TGTGCCAGCAGTCCCTCCTCGGTGAGCACAGATACGCAGTATTTT.

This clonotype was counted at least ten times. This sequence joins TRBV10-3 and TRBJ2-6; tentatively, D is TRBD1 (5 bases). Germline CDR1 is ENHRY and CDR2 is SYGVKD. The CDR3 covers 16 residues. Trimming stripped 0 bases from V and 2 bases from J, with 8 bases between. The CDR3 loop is CAISESGRAGANVLTF. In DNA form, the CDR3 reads TGTGCCATCAGTGAGTCAGGCAGGGCTGGGGCCAACGTCCTGACTTTC.

CDR3 protein: CASSPWAWPTYEQYF. The DNA for the CDR3 is TGTGCCAGCAGCCCATGGGCTTGGCCCACCTACGAGCAGTACTTC. This chain links TRBV12-3 or TRBV12-4 with TRBJ2-7; D remains ambiguous. This CDR3 comprises 15 residues. With 6 bases removed from V and 2 bases from J, the gap between germline ends came to 17 bases.

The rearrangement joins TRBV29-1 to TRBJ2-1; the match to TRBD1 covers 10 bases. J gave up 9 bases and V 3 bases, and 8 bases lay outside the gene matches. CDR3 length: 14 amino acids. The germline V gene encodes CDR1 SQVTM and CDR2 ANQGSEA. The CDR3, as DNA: TGCAGCGTTGAGAGGGACAGGGGTAGTAGTGAGCAGTTCTTC. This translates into CSVERDRGSSEQFF.

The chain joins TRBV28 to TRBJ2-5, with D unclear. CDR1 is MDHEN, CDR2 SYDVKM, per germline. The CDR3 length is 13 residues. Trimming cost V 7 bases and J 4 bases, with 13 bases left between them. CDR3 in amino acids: CASKVKGVETQYF. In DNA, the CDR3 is TGTGCCAGCAAGGTGAAGGGTGTAGAGACCCAGTACTTC.

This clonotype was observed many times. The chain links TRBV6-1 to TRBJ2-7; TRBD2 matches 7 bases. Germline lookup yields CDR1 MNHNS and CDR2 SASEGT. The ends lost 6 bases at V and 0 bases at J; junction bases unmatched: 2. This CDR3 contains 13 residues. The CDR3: CASRGGSSYEQYF. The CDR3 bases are TGTGCCAGCAGGGGAGGGTCCTCCTACGAGCAGTACTTC.

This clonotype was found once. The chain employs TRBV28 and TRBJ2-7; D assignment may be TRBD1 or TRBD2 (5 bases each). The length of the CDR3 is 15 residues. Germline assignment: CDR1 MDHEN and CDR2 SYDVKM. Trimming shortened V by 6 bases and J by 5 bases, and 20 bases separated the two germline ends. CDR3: CASRARDGWIHEQYF. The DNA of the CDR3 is TGTGCCAGCAGGGCTCGGGACGGGTGGATCCACGAGCAGTACTTC.

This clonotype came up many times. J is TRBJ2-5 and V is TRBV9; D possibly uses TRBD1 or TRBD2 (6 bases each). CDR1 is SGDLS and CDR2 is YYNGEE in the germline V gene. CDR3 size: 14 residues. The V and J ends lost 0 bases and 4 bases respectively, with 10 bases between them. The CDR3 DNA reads TGTGCCAGCAGCGTAGCTACGGGGGCAGAGACCCAGTACTTC. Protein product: CASSVATGAETQYF.

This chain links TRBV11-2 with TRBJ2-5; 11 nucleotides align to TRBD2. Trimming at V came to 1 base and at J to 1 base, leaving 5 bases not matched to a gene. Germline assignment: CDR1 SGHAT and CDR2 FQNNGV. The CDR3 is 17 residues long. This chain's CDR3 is CASSLVSSGGSQETQYF. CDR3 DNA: TGTGCCAGCAGCTTAGTTTCTAGCGGGGGGTCCCAAGAGACCCAGTACTTC.

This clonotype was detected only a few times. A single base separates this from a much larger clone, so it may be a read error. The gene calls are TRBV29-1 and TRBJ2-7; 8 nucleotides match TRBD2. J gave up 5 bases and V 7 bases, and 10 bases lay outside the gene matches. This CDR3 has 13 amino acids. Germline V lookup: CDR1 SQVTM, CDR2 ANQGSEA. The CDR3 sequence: CSAGAGGSDEQYF. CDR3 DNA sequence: TGCAGCGCAGGTGCGGGGGGCTCTGACGAGCAGTACTTC.

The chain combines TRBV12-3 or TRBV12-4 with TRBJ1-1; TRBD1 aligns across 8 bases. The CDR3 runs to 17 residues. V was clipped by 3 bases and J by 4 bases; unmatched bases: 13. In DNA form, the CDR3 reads TGTGCCAGCAGTTTCCTTTTTCGGACAGGGCTCAGCACTGAAGCTTTCTTT. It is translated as CASSFLFRTGLSTEAFF.

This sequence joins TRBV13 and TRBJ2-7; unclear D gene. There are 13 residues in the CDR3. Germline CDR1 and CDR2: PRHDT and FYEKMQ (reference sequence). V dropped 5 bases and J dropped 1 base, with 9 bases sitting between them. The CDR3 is CASSLDWSYEQYF. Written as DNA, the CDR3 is TGTGCCAGCAGCCTTGATTGGTCCTACGAGCAGTACTTC.

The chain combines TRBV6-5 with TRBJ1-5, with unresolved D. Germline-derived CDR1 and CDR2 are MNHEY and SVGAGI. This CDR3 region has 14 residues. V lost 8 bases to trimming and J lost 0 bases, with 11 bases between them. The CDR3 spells CASGLDDSNQPQHF. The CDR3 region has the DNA TGTGCCAGCGGCCTCGACGATAGCAATCAGCCCCAGCATTTT.

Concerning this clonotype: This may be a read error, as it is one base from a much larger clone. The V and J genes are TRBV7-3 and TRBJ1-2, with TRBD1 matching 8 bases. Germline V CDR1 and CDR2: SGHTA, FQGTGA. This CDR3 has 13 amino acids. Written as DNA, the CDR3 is TGTGCCAGCAGCCAGGACAGGGACTATGGCTGCACCTTC. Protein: CASSQDRDYGCTF.